The 15 T cell receptor beta chains reported below all come from one sample, sequenced in a study of shared clonotypes between healthy human individuals. The data were produced by immunoSEQ multiplex PCR, yet TCRdb's version contains in-frame clones alone and is incomplete. The sample includes about 490,000 clones, 76% of them seen just once. Sequencing used PBMCs. The receptors stem from a middle-aged woman in good health. Some clones in this sample may be carry-over from other donors' samples.

This clone was recorded once. The chain has TRBV18 and TRBJ1-1; 8 bases map to TRBD1. The germline V gene encodes CDR1 KGHSH and CDR2 LQKENI. This CDR3 is 18 amino acids long. V was pared by 5 bases and J by 0 bases, with 14 bases of the junction left unmatched. The CDR3, as DNA: TGTGCCAGCTCAGGAGTTGGCAGGGGGCGGCGGATGAACACTGAAGCTTTCTTT. This codes for CASSGVGRGRRMNTEAFF.

This clone was detected a few times. CDR3 sequence (DNA): TGCGCCAGCAGCCGTGGGATAAACACTGAAGCTTTCTTT. Amino acid sequence: CASSRGINTEAFF. The chain couples TRBV5-1 to TRBJ1-1; D gene uncertain. This CDR3 comprises 13 residues. V was cut by 4 bases and J by 2 bases, with 9 bases left in between. Germline loops: CDR1 SGHRS, CDR2 YFSETQ.

The chain links TRBV5-1 to TRBJ2-2; D not certain. This CDR3 is 16 amino acids long. Per the germline V gene, CDR1 is SGHRS and CDR2 is YFSETQ. V lost 3 bases and J 7 bases, leaving 19 bases between the germline ends. CDR3 sequence reads: CASSSIGAITSGELFF. The DNA of the CDR3 is TGCGCCAGCAGCTCCATCGGCGCAATCACCAGCGGGGAGCTGTTTTTT.

The chain carries TRBV5-1 and TRBJ2-5, with no clear D. Germline V CDR1 and CDR2: SGHRS, YFSETQ. The CDR3 contains 12 residues. V shed 4 bases and J shed 5 bases, with 9 bases lying between them. Here the CDR3 reads CASSATMETQYF. In DNA form, the CDR3 reads TGCGCCAGCAGCGCCACTATGGAGACCCAGTACTTC.

Only one count was recorded for this clone. The chain is built from TRBV19 and TRBJ2-7; 10 nucleotides match TRBD2. Germline-derived CDR1 and CDR2 are LNHDA and SQIVND (reference sequence). The V and J ends lost 4 bases and 5 bases, in that order; junction bases with no gene match: 8. CDR3 size: 15 residues. This CDR3 is CASSTTAGGVHEQYF. Here the CDR3 DNA reads TGTGCCAGTAGTACGACAGCGGGAGGGGTCCACGAGCAGTACTTC.

The chain recombines TRBV5-1 with TRBJ2-1; 11 nucleotides agree with TRBD2. CDR1 and CDR2 (germline): SGHRS, YFSETQ. The CDR3 length is 15 residues. V dropped 6 bases and J dropped 10; count of bases not matched to a gene: 12. This chain's CDR3 is CASTNLAGGNSEQFF. In DNA, the CDR3 is TGCGCCAGCACCAACCTAGCGGGAGGAAACAGCGAGCAGTTCTTC.

This chain joins TRBV19 and TRBJ2-7; 7 nucleotides line up with TRBD2. The V segment lost 3 bases and the J segment 1 base; nucleotides outside the gene matches: 3. The CDR3 loop spans 14 amino acids. The germline CDR1 and CDR2 sequences are LNHDA and SQIVND (reference sequence). This CDR3 reads CASSMGTNSYEQYF. The CDR3 DNA sequence: TGTGCCAGTAGTATGGGGACTAATTCCTACGAGCAGTACTTC.

The genes are TRBV6-6 and TRBJ1-3; D is undetermined. The CDR3 runs 15 residues. Germline assignment: CDR1 MNHNY and CDR2 SVGAGI (reference sequence). Trimming pared 4 bases from V and 0 bases from J, leaving 10 bases between. The CDR3 sequence: CASSFLGSSGNTIYF. The CDR3 bases are TGTGCCAGCAGTTTCCTCGGGTCCTCTGGAAACACCATATATTTT.

CDR3 DNA sequence: TGTGCCAGCAGTTTACGGGACAGACGCACCCCTGAAGCTTTCTTT. Encoded protein: CASSLRDRRTPEAFF. The chain employs TRBV28 and TRBJ1-1; 7 bases map to TRBD1. The CDR3 extends over 15 amino acids. J gave up 6 bases and V 2 bases, and 9 bases lay outside the gene matches. Germline V gene lookup returns CDR1 MDHEN and CDR2 SYDVKM.

This clone has a handful of counts. V gene TRBV5-1 combines with J gene TRBJ1-1, with D perhaps matching TRBD1 (5 bases). Trimming pared 1 base from V and 2 bases from J, leaving 15 bases between. This CDR3 contains 16 residues. From germline, CDR1 is SGHRS and CDR2 YFSETQ. CDR3 loop: CASSLRGQGYNTEAFF. CDR3 bases: TGCGCCAGCAGCTTGCGGGGCCAGGGCTATAACACTGAAGCTTTCTTT.

The rearrangement uses TRBV5-1 and TRBJ2-7, with 11 bases lining up with TRBD1. From germline, CDR1 is SGHRS and CDR2 YFSETQ. Trimming cost V 4 bases and J 5 bases; bases outside gene matches: 5. This CDR3 spans 14 amino acids. CDR3 bases: TGCGCCAGCAGCAGAGGGACAGGGGGAAACGAGCAGTACTTC. Its protein product is CASSRGTGGNEQYF.

The chain employs TRBV7-3 and TRBJ2-5; TRBD2 agrees at 9 bases. CDR1 and CDR2 (germline): SGHTA, FQGTGA. The CDR3 has 15 amino acids. V lost 5 bases to trimming and J lost 3 bases; unmatched junction nucleotides: 7. The CDR3, as DNA: TGTGCCAGCAGCCCCGCGGGAGGGGAGGAAGAGACCCAGTACTTC. Translated, it gives CASSPAGGEEETQYF.

This clone was seen a few times. V and J are TRBV18 and TRBJ2-5; a possible D gene is TRBD2 (6 bases). V lost 6 bases and J 2 bases, leaving 16 bases between the germline ends. The CDR3 is made up of 15 amino acids. The V gene's germline CDR1 is KGHSH and CDR2 LQKENI. The CDR3 DNA sequence: TGTGCCAGCTCCCCCCGGGCTAGCGCACAAGAGACCCAGTACTTC. This gives the protein CASSPRASAQETQYF.

The chain carries TRBV19 and TRBJ2-3, with TRBD2 matching over 11 bases. Trimming at V came to 4 bases and at J to 2 bases, leaving 5 bases not matched to a gene. The CDR3 consists of 16 residues. Germline V gene lookup returns CDR1 LNHDA and CDR2 SQIVND (reference sequence). The CDR3 reads CASSKGLAANTDTQYF. DNA of the CDR3: TGTGCCAGTAGTAAGGGACTAGCGGCAAACACAGATACGCAGTATTTT.

V and J are TRBV10-3 and TRBJ2-1, with D uncertain. CDR1 and CDR2 (germline): ENHRY, SYGVKD. The V end lost 5 bases, the J end lost 0 bases, and 14 bases lay between the germline ends. The CDR3 is 16 amino acids. CDR3 nucleotides: TGTGCCATCAGTCGGCAGACGGCGAGCTCCTACAATGAGCAGTTCTTC. Translation gives CAISRQTASSYNEQFF.